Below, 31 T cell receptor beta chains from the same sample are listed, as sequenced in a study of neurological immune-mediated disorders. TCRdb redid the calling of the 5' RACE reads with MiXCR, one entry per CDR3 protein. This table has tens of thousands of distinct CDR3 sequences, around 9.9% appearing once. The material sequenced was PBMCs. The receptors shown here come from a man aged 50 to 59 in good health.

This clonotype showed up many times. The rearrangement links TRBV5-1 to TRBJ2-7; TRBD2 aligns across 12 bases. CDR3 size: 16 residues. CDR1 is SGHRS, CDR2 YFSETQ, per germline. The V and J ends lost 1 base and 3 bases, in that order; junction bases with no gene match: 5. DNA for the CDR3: TGCGCCAGCAGCTTGATGACTAGCGGGAGCGGCTACGAGCAGTACTTC. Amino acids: CASSLMTSGSGYEQYF.

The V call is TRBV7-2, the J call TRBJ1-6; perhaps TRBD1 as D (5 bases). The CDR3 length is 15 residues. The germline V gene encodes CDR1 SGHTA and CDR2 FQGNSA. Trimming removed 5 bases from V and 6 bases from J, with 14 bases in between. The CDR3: CASSATPQGNSPLHF. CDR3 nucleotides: TGTGCCAGCAGCGCCACCCCTCAGGGTAATTCACCCCTCCACTTT.

The CDR3 DNA follows: TGTGCCAGCAGCACGGGGCGATGGTCGAGAGCCTACAATGAGCAGTTCTTC. This gives the protein CASSTGRWSRAYNEQFF. The V gene is TRBV7-2, the J gene TRBJ2-1; D is perhaps TRBD1 or TRBD2 (5 bases each). The germline V gene encodes CDR1 SGHTA and CDR2 FQGNSA. Deletions cut 5 bases from V and 2 bases from J, with 19 bases between. The CDR3 extends over 17 amino acids.

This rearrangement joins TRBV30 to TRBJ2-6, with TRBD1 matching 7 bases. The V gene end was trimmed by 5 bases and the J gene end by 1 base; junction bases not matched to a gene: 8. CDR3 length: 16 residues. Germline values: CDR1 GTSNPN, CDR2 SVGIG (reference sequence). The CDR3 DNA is TGTGCCTGGGAGAGGGGGCCTGTGTCTGGGGCCAACGTCCTGACTTTC. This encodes CAWERGPVSGANVLTF.

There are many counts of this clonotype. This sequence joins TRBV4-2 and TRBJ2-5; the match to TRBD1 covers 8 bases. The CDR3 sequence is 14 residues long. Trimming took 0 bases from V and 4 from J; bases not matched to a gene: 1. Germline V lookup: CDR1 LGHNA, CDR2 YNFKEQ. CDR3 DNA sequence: TGTGCCAGCAGCCAAGAGCAGGGGGCAGAGACCCAGTACTTC. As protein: CASSQEQGAETQYF.

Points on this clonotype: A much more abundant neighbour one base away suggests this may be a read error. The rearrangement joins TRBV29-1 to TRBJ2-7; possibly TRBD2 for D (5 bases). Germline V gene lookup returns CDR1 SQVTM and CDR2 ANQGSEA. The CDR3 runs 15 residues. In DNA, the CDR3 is TGCAGCGTGGGCGAGTTAGGGCGGGTCGAACGCGAGCAGTGCTTC. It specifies CSVGELGRVEREQCF.

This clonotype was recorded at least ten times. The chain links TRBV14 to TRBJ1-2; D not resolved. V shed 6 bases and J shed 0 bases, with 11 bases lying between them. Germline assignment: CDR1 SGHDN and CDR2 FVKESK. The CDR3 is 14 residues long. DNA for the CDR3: TGTGCCAGCAGTCACGCCGGGACTAACTATGGCTACACCTTC. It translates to CASSHAGTNYGYTF.

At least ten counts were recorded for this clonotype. The CDR3, as DNA: TGTGCCAGCAGTCCCCGGAGAGGGGGGGGGGAAAAACTGTTTTTT. As protein: CASSPRRGGGEKLFF. This chain uses TRBV27 with TRBJ1-4; tentatively, D is TRBD1 (6 bases). The CDR3 has 15 amino acids. CDR1 MNHEY and CDR2 SMNVEV come from the germline V gene (reference sequence). The V and J ends lost 5 bases and 8 bases respectively, with 18 bases between them.

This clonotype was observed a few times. This CDR3 is CASSRTEGGEQFF. The CDR3 DNA follows: TGTGCCAGCAGTCGGACTGAGGGTGGTGAGCAGTTCTTC. The V gene is TRBV2, the J gene TRBJ2-1, with D possibly matching TRBD2 (5 bases). V gave up 5 bases and J gave up 9 bases, with 14 bases separating them. Germline-derived CDR1 and CDR2 are SNHLY and FYNNEI. This CDR3 is 13 amino acids long.

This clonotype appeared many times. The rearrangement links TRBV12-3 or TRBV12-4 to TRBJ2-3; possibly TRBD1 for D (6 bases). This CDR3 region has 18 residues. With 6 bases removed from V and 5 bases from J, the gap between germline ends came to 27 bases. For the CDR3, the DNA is TGTGCCAGCAGCGTACTTGGCTTCAGGGGCCAAGGTGGAGATACGCAGTATTTT. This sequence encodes CASSVLGFRGQGGDTQYF.

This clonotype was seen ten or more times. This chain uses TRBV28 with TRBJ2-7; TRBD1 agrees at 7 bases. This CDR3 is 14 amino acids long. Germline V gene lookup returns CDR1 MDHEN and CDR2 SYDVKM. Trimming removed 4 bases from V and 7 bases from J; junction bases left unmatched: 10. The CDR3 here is CASSSTGEVREQYF. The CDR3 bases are TGTGCCAGCAGTTCCACAGGGGAAGTACGTGAGCAGTACTTC.

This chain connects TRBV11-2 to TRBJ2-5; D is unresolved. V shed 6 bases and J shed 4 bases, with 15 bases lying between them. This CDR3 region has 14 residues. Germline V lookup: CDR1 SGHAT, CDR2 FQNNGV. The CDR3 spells CASRLIRVGETQYF. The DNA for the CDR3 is TGTGCCAGCAGACTCATCCGAGTCGGAGAGACCCAGTACTTC. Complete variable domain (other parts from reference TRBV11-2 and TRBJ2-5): EAGVAQSPRYKIIEKRQSVAFWCNPISGHATLYWYQQILGQGPKLLIQFQNNGVVDDSQLPKDRFSAERLKGVDSTLKIQPAKLEDSAVYLCASRLIRVGETQYFGPGTRLLVL.

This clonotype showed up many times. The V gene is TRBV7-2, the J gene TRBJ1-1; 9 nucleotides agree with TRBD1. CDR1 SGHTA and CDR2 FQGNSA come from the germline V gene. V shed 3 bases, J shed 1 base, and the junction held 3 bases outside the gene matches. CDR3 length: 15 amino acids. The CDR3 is CASSFRDRENTEAFF. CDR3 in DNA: TGTGCCAGCAGCTTCCGGGACAGGGAGAACACTGAAGCTTTCTTT.

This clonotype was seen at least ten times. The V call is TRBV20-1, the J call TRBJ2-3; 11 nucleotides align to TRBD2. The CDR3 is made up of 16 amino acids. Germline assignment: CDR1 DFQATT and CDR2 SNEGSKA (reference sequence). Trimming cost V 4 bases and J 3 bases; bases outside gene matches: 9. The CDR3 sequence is CSATQTSGGRTDTQYF. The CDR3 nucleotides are TGCAGTGCTACTCAAACTAGCGGGGGAAGGACAGATACGCAGTATTTT.

The CDR3 here is CASSDRGGRSTDTQYF. CDR3 DNA sequence: TGTGCCAGCAGTGATCGGGGGGGCCGTAGCACAGATACGCAGTATTTT. This sequence joins TRBV6-4 and TRBJ2-3; 8 positions agree with TRBD2. Germline V CDR1 and CDR2: MRHNA, SNTAGT. The V gene end was trimmed by 3 bases and the J gene end by 0 bases; junction bases not matched to a gene: 5. CDR3 size: 16 residues.

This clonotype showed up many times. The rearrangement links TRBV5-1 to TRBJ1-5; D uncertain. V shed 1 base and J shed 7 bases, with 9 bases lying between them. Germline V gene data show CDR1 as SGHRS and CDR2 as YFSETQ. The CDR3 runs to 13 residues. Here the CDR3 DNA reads TGCGCCAGCAGCTTGACAGATGGGCAGCCCCAGCATTTT. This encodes CASSLTDGQPQHF.

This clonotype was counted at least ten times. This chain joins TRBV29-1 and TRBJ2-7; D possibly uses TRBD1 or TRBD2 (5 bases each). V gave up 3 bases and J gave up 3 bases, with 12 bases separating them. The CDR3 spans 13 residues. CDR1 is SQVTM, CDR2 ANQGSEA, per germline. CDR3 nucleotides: TGCAGCGTTGAGTTGTCGGGGCTCTACGAGCAGTACTTC. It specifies CSVELSGLYEQYF.

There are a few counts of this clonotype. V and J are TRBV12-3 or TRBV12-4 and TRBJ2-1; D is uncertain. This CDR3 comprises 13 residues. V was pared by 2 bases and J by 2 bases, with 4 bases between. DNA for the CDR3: TGTGCCAGCAGTTTATCGGCCTACAATGAGCAGTTCTTC. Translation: CASSLSAYNEQFF.

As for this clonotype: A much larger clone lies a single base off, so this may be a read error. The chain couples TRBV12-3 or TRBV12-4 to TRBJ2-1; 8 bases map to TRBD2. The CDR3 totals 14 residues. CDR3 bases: TGTGCCAGCAGTTCCCAGCGGGAGCTCAATGAGCAGCTCTTC. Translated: CASSSQRELNEQLF.

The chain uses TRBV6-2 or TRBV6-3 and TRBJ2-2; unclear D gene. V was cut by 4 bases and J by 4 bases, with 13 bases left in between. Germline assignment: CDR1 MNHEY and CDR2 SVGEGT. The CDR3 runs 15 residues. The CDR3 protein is CASSWWSSGTGELFF. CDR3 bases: TGTGCCAGCAGTTGGTGGAGTAGTGGCACCGGGGAGCTGTTTTTT.

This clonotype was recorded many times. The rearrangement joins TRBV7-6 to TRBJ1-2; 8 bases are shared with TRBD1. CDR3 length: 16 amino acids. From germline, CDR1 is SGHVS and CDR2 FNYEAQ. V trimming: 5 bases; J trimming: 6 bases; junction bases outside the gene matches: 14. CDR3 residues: CASSPGQALGNHGYTF. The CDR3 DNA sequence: TGTGCCAGCAGCCCGGGACAGGCCCTAGGAAATCATGGCTACACCTTC. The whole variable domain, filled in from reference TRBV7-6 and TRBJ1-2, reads GAGVSQSPRYKVTKRGQDVALRCDPISGHVSLYWYRQALGQGPEFLTYFNYEAQQDKSGLPNDRFSAERPEGSISTLTIQRTEQRDSAMYRCASSPGQALGNHGYTFGSGTRLTVV.

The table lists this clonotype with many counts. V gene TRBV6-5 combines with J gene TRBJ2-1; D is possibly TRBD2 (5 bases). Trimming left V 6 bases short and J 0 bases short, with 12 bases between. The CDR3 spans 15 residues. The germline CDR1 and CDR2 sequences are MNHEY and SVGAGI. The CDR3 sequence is CASRRTGSSYNEQFF. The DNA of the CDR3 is TGTGCCAGCAGGAGAACTGGGAGCTCCTACAATGAGCAGTTCTTC.

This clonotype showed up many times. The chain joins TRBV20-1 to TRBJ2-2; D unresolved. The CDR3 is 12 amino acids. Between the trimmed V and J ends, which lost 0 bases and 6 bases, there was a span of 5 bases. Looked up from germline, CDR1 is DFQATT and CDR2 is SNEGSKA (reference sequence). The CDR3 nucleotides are TGCAGTGCTAGAGATGGTTCCGGGGAGCTGTTTTTT. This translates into CSARDGSGELFF.

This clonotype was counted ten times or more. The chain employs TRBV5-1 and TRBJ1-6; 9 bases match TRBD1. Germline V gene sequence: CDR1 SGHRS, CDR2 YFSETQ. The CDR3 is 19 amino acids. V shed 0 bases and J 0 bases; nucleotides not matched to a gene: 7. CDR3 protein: CASSLGGTGPSSYNSPLHF. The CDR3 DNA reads TGCGCCAGCAGCTTGGGGGGGACAGGGCCGAGCTCCTATAATTCACCCCTCCACTTT.

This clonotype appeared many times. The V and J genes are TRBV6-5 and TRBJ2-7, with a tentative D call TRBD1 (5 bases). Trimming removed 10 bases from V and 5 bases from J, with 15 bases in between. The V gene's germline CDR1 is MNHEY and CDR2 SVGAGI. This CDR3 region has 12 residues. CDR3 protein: CATLKQGNEQYF. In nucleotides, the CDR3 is TGTGCCACTCTAAAGCAGGGCAACGAGCAGTACTTC.

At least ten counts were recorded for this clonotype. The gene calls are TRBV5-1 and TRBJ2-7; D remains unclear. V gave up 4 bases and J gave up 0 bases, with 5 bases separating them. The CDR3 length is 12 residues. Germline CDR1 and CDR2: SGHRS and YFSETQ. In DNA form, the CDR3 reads TGCGCCAGCAGCGATACCTCCTACGAGCAGTACTTC. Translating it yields CASSDTSYEQYF.

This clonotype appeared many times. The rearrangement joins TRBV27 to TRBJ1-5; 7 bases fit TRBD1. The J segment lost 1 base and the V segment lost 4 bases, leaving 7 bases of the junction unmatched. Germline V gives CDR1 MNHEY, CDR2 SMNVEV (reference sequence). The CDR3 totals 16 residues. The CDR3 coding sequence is TGTGCCAGCAGTTCCGGACAGGTCCAAAGCAATCAGCCCCAGCATTTT. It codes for CASSSGQVQSNQPQHF.

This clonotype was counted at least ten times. This CDR3 reads CASSPETGLAGGPETQYF. CDR3 coding DNA: TGTGCCAGCAGCCCAGAAACAGGACTAGCGGGGGGGCCAGAGACCCAGTACTTC. The V and J genes are TRBV3-1 and TRBJ2-5, with TRBD2 matching over 15 bases. The CDR3 sequence is 18 residues long. V lost 4 bases to trimming and J lost 4 bases; unmatched junction nucleotides: 10. CDR1 is LGHDT, CDR2 YNNKEL, per germline (reference sequence).

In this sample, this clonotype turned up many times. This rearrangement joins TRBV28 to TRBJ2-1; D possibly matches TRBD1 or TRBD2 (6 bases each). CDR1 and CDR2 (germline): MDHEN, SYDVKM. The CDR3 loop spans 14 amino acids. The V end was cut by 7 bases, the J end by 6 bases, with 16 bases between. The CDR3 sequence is CASKGGPVSNEQFF. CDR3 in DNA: TGTGCCAGCAAAGGGGGGCCGGTTAGCAATGAGCAGTTCTTC.

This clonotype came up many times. CDR3 in amino acids: CASSPLERSTGELFF. The CDR3 DNA sequence: TGTGCCAGCAGCCCTTTGGAGCGGAGCACCGGGGAGCTGTTTTTT. V and J are TRBV7-2 and TRBJ2-2; D is possibly TRBD2 (5 bases). The length of the CDR3 is 15 residues. The germline CDR1 and CDR2 sequences are SGHTA and FQGNSA. Trimming removed 5 bases from V and 4 bases from J, with 14 bases in between.

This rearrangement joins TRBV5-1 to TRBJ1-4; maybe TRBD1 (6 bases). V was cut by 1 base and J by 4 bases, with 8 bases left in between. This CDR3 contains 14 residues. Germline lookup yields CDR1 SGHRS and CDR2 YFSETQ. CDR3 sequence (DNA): TGCGCCAGCAGCTTGCCAGGGGATAATGAAAAACTGTTTTTT. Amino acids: CASSLPGDNEKLFF. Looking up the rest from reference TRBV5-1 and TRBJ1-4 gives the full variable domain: KAGVTQTPRYLIKTRGQQVTLSCSPISGHRSVSWYQQTPGQGLQFLFEYFSETQRNKGNFPGRFSGRQFSNSRSEMNVSTLELGDSALYLCASSLPGDNEKLFFGSGTQLSVL.